This T cell receptor beta chain was captured in a study of blood T cell repertoires in COVID-19. Study-level background: The United States, Italy and Spain were the sources of the acute and convalescent COVID-19 samples. PBMCs, B-cell-depleted T cells, or T cells were the source of the cDNA or gDNA that made up the material.

Per the original methods: Quantification of nucleated cells was approximated via reference gene primer amplification. TCRdb keeps only in-frame clones here, not all; method: immunoSEQ multiplex PCR. From that table come the V and J calls and clone size; the DNA was used to work out D and trimming. This sample yields about 200,000 clones, of which roughly 90% are seen a single time; roughly a sixth belongs to the top ten. The V and J ends lost 8 bases and 6 bases, in that order; junction bases with no gene match: 10. Germline V gene sequence: CDR1 MDHEN, CDR2 SYDVKM. The CDR3 is 16 amino acids. Material for sequencing was peripheral blood. The chain is built from TRBV28 and TRBJ2-1; 13 positions match TRBD2. The TCR was taken from a man aged 45-65 years with COVID-19, enrolled during active disease. The CDR3 protein is CASPPTGLAGANEQFF. CDR3 DNA: TGTGCCAGCCCACCCACCGGACTAGCGGGGGCCAATGAGCAGTTCTTC.